The 22 T cell receptor beta chains listed next were all sequenced from one sample in a study of blood T cell repertoires in COVID-19. Here immunoSEQ multiplex PCR was the method, and the copy in TCRdb shows in-frame clones only, minus some. The sample gives 60,000 to 75,000 clones, roughly 86% of which show up once; 6% to 7% is in the top ten. Sequencing input: peripheral blood. These receptors all come from a man aged 60 to 75 with acute or convalescent COVID-19.

V gene TRBV2 combines with J gene TRBJ2-1; TRBD2 might be the D (6 bases). The CDR3 covers 14 residues. V was pared by 7 bases and J by 6 bases, with 16 bases between. Germline CDR1 is SNHLY and CDR2 is FYNNEI. CDR3 DNA sequence: TGTGCCAGCACTGAGGGAATAGCGGCCAATGAGCAGTTCTTC. Residues: CASTEGIAANEQFF.

V is TRBV19 and J is TRBJ1-5; 9 bases are shared with TRBD1. The CDR3 consists of 16 residues. V lost 6 bases and J lost 2; bases outside the gene matches: 8. Per the germline V gene, CDR1 is LNHDA and CDR2 is SQIVND (reference sequence). The CDR3 DNA reads as TGTGCCAGTAGAGCGGGACAGGGATGGGGCAATCAGCCCCAGCATTTT. It encodes CASRAGQGWGNQPQHF. The full variable domain, in which reference TRBV19 and TRBJ1-5 provide the parts outside the CDR3, is DGGITQSPKYLFRKEGQNVTLSCEQNLNHDAMYWYRQDPGQGLRLIYYSQIVNDFQKGDIAEGYSVSREKKESFPLTVTSAQKNPTAFYLCASRAGQGWGNQPQHFGDGTRLSIL.

This clone was counted between two and nine times. The chain couples TRBV6-2 or TRBV6-3 to TRBJ2-1, with 10 bases lining up with TRBD2. The trim removed 5 bases at V and 6 bases at J, leaving 4 bases unmatched. Per the germline V gene, CDR1 is MNHEY and CDR2 is SVGEGT. The CDR3 is made up of 14 amino acids. The DNA of the CDR3 is TGTGCCAGCAGTCAATGGACTAGCGGCAATGAGCAGTTCTTC. The encoded protein is CASSQWTSGNEQFF.

This chain uses TRBV14 with TRBJ1-1; TRBD1 matches at 11 bases. The CDR3 sequence is 18 residues long. Germline lookup yields CDR1 SGHDN and CDR2 FVKESK. The J segment lost 3 bases and the V segment lost 5 bases, leaving 14 bases of the junction unmatched. CDR3 in DNA: TGTGCCAGCAGCACGCTTCAGGGACAGGGGGGTTCGGACACTGAAGCTTTCTTT. This encodes CASSTLQGQGGSDTEAFF.

The rearrangement uses TRBV18 and TRBJ1-5; no definite D call. CDR3 length equals 13 residues. Between the trimmed V and J ends, which lost 4 bases and 5 bases, there was a span of 9 bases. CDR1 is KGHSH, CDR2 LQKENI, per germline. Here the CDR3 DNA reads TGTGCCAGCTCACGGAGCAGAGATCAGCCCCAGCATTTT. This gives the protein CASSRSRDQPQHF.

The CDR3: CAWSGGSGPQHF. The CDR3 region has the DNA TGTGCCTGGAGTGGCGGCTCCGGGCCCCAGCATTTT. The chain is built from TRBV30 and TRBJ1-5; D gene ambiguous. The ends were cut back, 1 base at V and 9 bases at J, with 10 bases in the middle. The length of the CDR3 is 12 residues. Per germline, CDR1 GTSNPN and CDR2 SVGIG (reference sequence).

V gene TRBV7-2 combines with J gene TRBJ1-2; TRBD1 matches at 7 bases. Trimming cost V 5 bases and J 5 bases; bases outside gene matches: 14. The germline V gene encodes CDR1 SGHTA and CDR2 FQGNSA. This CDR3 is 16 amino acids long. CDR3 region: CASSLGQAAWGYGYTF. In nucleotides, the CDR3 is TGTGCCAGCAGCCTCGGACAGGCAGCCTGGGGATATGGCTACACCTTC.

The chain uses TRBV6-2 or TRBV6-3 and TRBJ2-7, with D possibly being TRBD1 (6 bases). Trimming shortened V by 0 bases and J by 0 bases, and 12 bases separated the two germline ends. The CDR3 has 16 amino acids. Germline loops: CDR1 MNHEY, CDR2 SVGEGT. The CDR3: CASSYSRTEGSYEQYF. The CDR3 nucleotides are TGTGCCAGCAGTTACTCTAGGACAGAAGGCTCCTACGAGCAGTACTTC.

The chain carries TRBV27 and TRBJ2-7, with 10 positions matching TRBD2. There are 17 residues in the CDR3. J gave up 4 bases and V 6 bases, and 15 bases lay outside the gene matches. CDR1 is MNHEY and CDR2 is SMNVEV in the germline V gene (reference sequence). CDR3 sequence reads: CASRRPITSGELYEQYF. As DNA, the CDR3 is TGTGCCAGCAGGAGGCCCATCACTAGCGGGGAGCTGTACGAGCAGTACTTC.

The chain uses TRBV7-9 and TRBJ2-1; D perhaps matches TRBD2 (5 bases). CDR1 and CDR2 (germline): SEHNR, FQNEAQ (reference sequence). The CDR3 loop spans 13 amino acids. Trimming shortened V by 1 base and J by 6 bases, and 7 bases separated the two germline ends. CDR3 DNA: TGTGCCAGCAGCTTAGACGGGGTCAATGAGCAGTTCTTC. Amino acids: CASSLDGVNEQFF.

J is TRBJ2-3 and V is TRBV3-1 (or the pseudogene TRBV3-2); TRBD2 is a possible D gene (5 bases). Germline V lookup: CDR1 LGHDT, CDR2 YNNKEL (reference sequence). With 0 bases removed from V and 4 bases from J, the gap between germline ends came to 14 bases. The CDR3 is 16 residues long. Here the CDR3 reads CASSQEVRGLADTQYF. CDR3 bases: TGTGCCAGCAGCCAAGAAGTGCGCGGACTCGCAGATACGCAGTATTTT.

The chain combines TRBV5-1 with TRBJ1-1; possibly TRBD1 for D (5 bases). The CDR3 has 15 residues. Germline CDR1 SGHRS, CDR2 YFSETQ. Trimming pared 2 bases from V and 1 base from J, leaving 12 bases between. The CDR3 region is CASSFSGQKNTEAFF. In nucleotides, the CDR3 is TGCGCCAGCAGCTTCTCAGGGCAGAAGAACACTGAAGCTTTCTTT.

V gene TRBV29-1 combines with J gene TRBJ1-2, with a weak D call TRBD1 (6 bases). This CDR3 is built from 12 residues. Germline values: CDR1 SQVTM, CDR2 ANQGSEA. V was trimmed by 6 bases and J by 4 bases, leaving 12 bases between them. CDR3 sequence (DNA): TGCAGCGTGACAGGAGGTAGCTATGGCTACACCTTC. Translated: CSVTGGSYGYTF.

The chain carries TRBV19 and TRBJ1-4; no firm D call. Germline-derived CDR1 and CDR2 are LNHDA and SQIVND (reference sequence). The V gene lost 4 bases and the J gene lost 0 bases, with 6 bases spanning the gap. The length of the CDR3 is 14 residues. The CDR3 is CASSRGSTNEKLFF. CDR3 nucleotide sequence: TGTGCCAGTAGTAGAGGTTCAACTAATGAAAAACTGTTTTTT.

V usage is TRBV6-5 and J usage is TRBJ1-1, with D possibly matching TRBD1 (5 bases). Germline lookup yields CDR1 MNHEY and CDR2 SVGAGI. This CDR3 spans 14 amino acids. Trimming removed 0 bases from V and 6 bases from J, with 11 bases in between. The CDR3 spells CASSYSGGIAEAFF. The DNA of the CDR3 is TGTGCCAGCAGTTACTCGGGGGGTATCGCTGAAGCTTTCTTT.

The rearrangement uses TRBV4-3 and TRBJ1-2; a possible D gene is TRBD1 (6 bases). Trimming cost V 0 bases and J 5 bases, with 16 bases left between them. There are 16 residues in the CDR3. Germline CDR1 and CDR2: LGHNA and YSLEER. This chain's CDR3 is CASSQDPWNREYGYTF. The CDR3 nucleotides read TGCGCCAGCAGCCAAGACCCTTGGAACAGGGAGTATGGCTACACCTTC.

This chain links TRBV30 with TRBJ1-5; D gene ambiguous. This CDR3 region has 14 residues. Trimming removed 0 bases from V and 7 bases from J, with 13 bases in between. From germline, CDR1 is GTSNPN and CDR2 SVGIG (reference sequence). The CDR3, as DNA: TGTGCCTGGAGTGTATACGGAGGGCCCCAGCCCCAGCATTTT. Translation: CAWSVYGGPQPQHF.

J is TRBJ1-6 and V is TRBV13; unclear D gene. The CDR3 extends over 15 amino acids. Between the trimmed V and J ends, which lost 0 bases and 10 bases, there was a span of 13 bases. The germline CDR1 and CDR2 sequences are PRHDT and FYEKMQ (reference sequence). The CDR3 region is CASSLGPRVESPLHF. For the CDR3, the DNA is TGTGCCAGCAGCTTAGGACCGAGGGTAGAGTCACCCCTCCACTTT.

This chain connects TRBV30 to TRBJ1-6, with a weak D call TRBD1 (5 bases). This CDR3 is 13 amino acids long. Germline CDR1 and CDR2: GTSNPN and SVGIG (reference sequence). V was shortened by 7 bases and J by 7 bases, with 14 bases between the two germline ends. This chain's CDR3 is CASSRQSNSPLHF. In nucleotides, the CDR3 is TGTGCCTCATCTCGACAGTCGAATTCACCCCTCCACTTT. The whole variable domain, remainder taken from reference TRBV30 and TRBJ1-6, is SQTIHQWPATLVQPVGSPLSLECTVEGTSNPNLYWYRQAAGRGLQLLFYSVGIGQISSEVPQNLSASRPQDRQFILSSKKLLLSDSGFYLCASSRQSNSPLHFGNGTRLTVT.

CDR3 nucleotides: TGTGCCAGCAGCTTAACGACTGGACAAGAGACCCAGTACTTC. Translating it yields CASSLTTGQETQYF. The chain joins TRBV11-2 to TRBJ2-5; no clear D gene. Trimming took off 2 bases at V and 2 bases at J, with 9 bases between the two ends. The CDR3 spans 14 residues. In germline, CDR1 is SGHAT, CDR2 FQNNGV. The complete variable domain, with remaining parts taken from reference TRBV11-2 and TRBJ2-5, reads EAGVAQSPRYKIIEKRQSVAFWCNPISGHATLYWYQQILGQGPKLLIQFQNNGVVDDSQLPKDRFSAERLKGVDSTLKIQPAKLEDSAVYLCASSLTTGQETQYFGPGTRLLVL.

This clone was seen a few times. This chain uses TRBV7-9 with TRBJ1-1, with TRBD1 matching over 8 bases. This CDR3 has 17 amino acids. From germline, CDR1 is SEHNR and CDR2 FQNEAQ (reference sequence). V was pared by 8 bases and J by 3 bases, with 17 bases of the junction left unmatched. Written as DNA, the CDR3 is TGTGCCAGCGGCCGGATTCAAATCGGACAGGGCGACACTGAAGCTTTCTTT. This sequence encodes CASGRIQIGQGDTEAFF.

This chain links TRBV5-6 with TRBJ2-1, with TRBD1 as a possible D gene (6 bases). The V gene's germline CDR1 is SGHDT and CDR2 YYEEEE. The CDR3 sequence is 18 residues long. The V gene lost 4 bases and the J gene lost 4 bases, with 24 bases spanning the gap. This chain's CDR3 is CASSRISGSGTTYNEQFF. DNA for the CDR3: TGTGCCAGCAGCCGAATCTCGGGGTCCGGGACAACGTACAATGAGCAGTTCTTC.